The rows below give T cell receptor beta chains drawn from one sample of a study of cytomegalovirus exposure and HLA in healthy donors. Clones were read by immunoSEQ multiplex PCR, and TCRdb kept only the in-frame ones, dropping some. The data hold about 150,000 clones, with approximately 91% observed a single time. Sequenced sample: PBMCs. Receptors originate from a woman younger than 35 in good health and CMV-seropositive. Both conserved end residues are part of each CDR3. A D gene is named only where the DNA matches it firmly. Not all rows give a size; the values are once, few, many and, for expanded clones, a class.

V: TRBV27; J: TRBJ2-2; D: NA; length: 14; size: once; DNA: TGTGCCAGCACCTGGACAGATCTCACCGGGGAGCTGTTTTTT; CDR3: CASTWTDLTGELFF
V: TRBV28; J: TRBJ2-5; D: NA; length: 13; size: NA; DNA: TGTGCCAGCAGATTCGGGAGTTGGGAGACCCAGTACTTC; CDR3: CASRFGSWETQYF
V: TRBV15; J: TRBJ2-5; D: NA; length: 13; size: NA; DNA: TGTGCCACCAGCAGAGAAGAGCCCGAGACCCAGTACTTC; CDR3: CATSREEPETQYF
V: TRBV11-1; J: TRBJ2-1; D: NA; length: 13; size: NA; DNA: TGTGCCAGCGCCCCAGGCAGGGCCTATGAGCAGTTCTTC; CDR3: CASAPGRAYEQFF
V: TRBV30; J: TRBJ2-1; D: NA; length: 15; size: NA; DNA: TGTGCCTGGGTAAAGGCGGGCAGCTCCTACAATGAGCAGTTCTTC; CDR3: CAWVKAGSSYNEQFF
V: TRBV7-6; J: TRBJ2-7; D: NA; length: 15; size: NA; DNA: TGTGCCAGCAGCCCCCACGGCGGTAGCTCCTACGAGCAGTACTTC; CDR3: CASSPHGGSSYEQYF
V: TRBV4-2; J: TRBJ1-2; D: TRBD1; length: 16; size: few; DNA: TGTGCCAGCAGCCCTGGGGACAGAACCCTGAGCTATGGCTACACCTTC; CDR3: CASSPGDRTLSYGYTF
V: TRBV6-5; J: TRBJ2-2; D: NA; length: 14; size: once; DNA: TGTGCCAGCACCAAGGACTGGAACACCGGGGAGCTGTTTTTT; CDR3: CASTKDWNTGELFF
V: TRBV2; J: TRBJ2-1; D: TRBD2; length: 15; size: NA; DNA: TGTGCCAGCAGTGGACTAGCGGGACTATACAATGAGCAGTTCTTC; CDR3: CASSGLAGLYNEQFF
V: TRBV11-2; J: TRBJ2-7; D: NA; length: 11; size: NA; DNA: TGTGCCAGCAGCTTTGTATACGAGCAGTACTTC; CDR3: CASSFVYEQYF
V: TRBV6-4; J: TRBJ2-1; D: TRBD2; length: 16; size: NA; DNA: TGTGCCAGCAGTGATCGGGGACTAGCGGCTTACAATGAGCAGTTCTTC; CDR3: CASSDRGLAAYNEQFF
V: TRBV29-1; J: TRBJ1-2; D: TRBD1; length: 13; size: NA; DNA: TGCAGCGTTGAAGGAGGGACAGGGGTCGGCTACACCTTC; CDR3: CSVEGGTGVGYTF
V: TRBV28; J: TRBJ2-1; D: TRBD2; length: 17; size: NA; DNA: TGTGCCAGCAGCCCCAACCTTGGCGGGAGAGGTTCGGATGAGCAGTTCTTC; CDR3: CASSPNLGGRGSDEQFF
V: TRBV2; J: TRBJ2-3; D: TRBD2; length: 14; size: once; DNA: TGTGCCAGCAGGGATAGCGGGAGTACAGATACGCAGTATTTT; CDR3: CASRDSGSTDTQYF
V: TRBV18; J: TRBJ1-1; D: TRBD1; length: 16; size: NA; DNA: TGTGCCAGCTCACTTAACGATGACAGGGGAAGAACTGAAGCTTTCTTT; CDR3: CASSLNDDRGRTEAFF
V: TRBV5-6; J: TRBJ2-3; D: NA; length: 15; size: NA; DNA: TGTGCCAGCAGCTTGCCGGGGGAGGGCACAGATACGCAGTATTTT; CDR3: CASSLPGEGTDTQYF
V: TRBV6-1; J: TRBJ2-7; D: NA; length: 15; size: few; DNA: TGTGCCAGCAGTGAAACCGTTGGCTCCCCCTACGAGCAGTACTTC; CDR3: CASSETVGSPYEQYF
V: TRBV27; J: TRBJ2-5; D: TRBD2; length: 15; size: NA; DNA: TGTGCCAGCAGTCAGGAGCGGGAGTGGCGAGAGACCCAGTACTTC; CDR3: CASSQEREWRETQYF
V: TRBV19; J: TRBJ2-7; D: NA; length: 14; size: NA; DNA: TGTGCCAGTAGTATCAAAATCGGACAGTACGAGCAGTACTTC; CDR3: CASSIKIGQYEQYF
V: TRBV6-1; J: TRBJ1-2; D: TRBD1; length: 15; size: NA; DNA: TGTGCCAGCAGTGGCGGACAGGGGAATAACTATGGCTACACCTTC; CDR3: CASSGGQGNNYGYTF
V: TRBV2; J: TRBJ2-5; D: TRBD2; length: 14; size: NA; DNA: TGTGCCAGCAGGTTTAGCGGGGGGCAAGAGACCCAGTACTTC; CDR3: CASRFSGGQETQYF
V: TRBV6-1; J: TRBJ1-5; D: NA; length: 14; size: once; DNA: TGTGCCAGCAGGGACTACCTTACCGGCGGGACCCAGCATTTT; CDR3: CASRDYLTGGTQHF
V: TRBV30; J: TRBJ1-2; D: TRBD1; length: 13; size: NA; DNA: TGTGCCTGGAGTGTACAGGGGGCGCGTGGCTACACCTTC; CDR3: CAWSVQGARGYTF
V: TRBV27; J: TRBJ2-7; D: NA; length: 13; size: NA; DNA: TGTGCCAGCAGGGGCAGCCTCTCCTACGAGCAGTACTTC; CDR3: CASRGSLSYEQYF
V: TRBV6-5; J: TRBJ2-7; D: TRBD1; length: 15; size: NA; DNA: TGTGCCAGCAGCAGAGGACAGGGGGCCGCCTACGAGCAGTACTTC; CDR3: CASSRGQGAAYEQYF